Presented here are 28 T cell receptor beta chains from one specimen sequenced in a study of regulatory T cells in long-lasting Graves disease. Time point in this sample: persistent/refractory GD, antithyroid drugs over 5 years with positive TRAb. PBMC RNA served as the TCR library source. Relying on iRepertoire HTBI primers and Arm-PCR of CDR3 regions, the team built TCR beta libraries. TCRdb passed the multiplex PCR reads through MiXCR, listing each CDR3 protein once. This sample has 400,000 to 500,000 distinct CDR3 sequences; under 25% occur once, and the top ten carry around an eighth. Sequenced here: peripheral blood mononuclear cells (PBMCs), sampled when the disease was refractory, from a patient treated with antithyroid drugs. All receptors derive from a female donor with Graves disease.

The chain's CDR3 is CASSTTGSQDAGELFF. DNA for the CDR3: TGTGCCAGTAGTACCACAGGGAGTCAAGACGCCGGGGAGCTGTTTTTT. V is TRBV19 and J is TRBJ2-2; tentatively, D is TRBD1 (6 bases). Per germline, CDR1 LNHDA and CDR2 SQIVND (reference sequence). The CDR3 is 16 residues long. V lost 4 bases to trimming and J lost 6 bases, with 18 bases between them. Full variable domain (rest looked up from reference TRBV19 and TRBJ2-2): DGGITQSPKYLFRKEGQNVTLSCEQNLNHDAMYWYRQDPGQGLRLIYYSQIVNDFQKGDIAEGYSVSREKKESFPLTVTSAQKNPTAFYLCASSTTGSQDAGELFFGEGSRLTVL.

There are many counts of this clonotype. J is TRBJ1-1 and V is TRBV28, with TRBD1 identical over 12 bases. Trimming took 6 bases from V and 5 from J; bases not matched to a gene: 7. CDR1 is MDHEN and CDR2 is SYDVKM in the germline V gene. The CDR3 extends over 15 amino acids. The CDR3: CASSPGTGGLTEAFF. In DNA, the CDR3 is TGTGCCAGCAGCCCCGGGACAGGGGGCTTGACTGAAGCTTTCTTT.

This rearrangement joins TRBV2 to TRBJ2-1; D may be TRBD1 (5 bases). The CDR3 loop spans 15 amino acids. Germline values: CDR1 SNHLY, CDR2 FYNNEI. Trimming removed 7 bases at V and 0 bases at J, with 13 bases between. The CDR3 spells CASIPRDYSYNEQFF. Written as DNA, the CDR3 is TGTGCCAGCATCCCCAGGGATTACTCCTACAATGAGCAGTTCTTC.

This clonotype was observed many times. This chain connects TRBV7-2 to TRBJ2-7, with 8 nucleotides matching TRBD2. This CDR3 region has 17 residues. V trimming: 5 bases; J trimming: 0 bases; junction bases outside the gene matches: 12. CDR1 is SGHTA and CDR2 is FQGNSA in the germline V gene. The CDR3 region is CASSPGGGRYSSYEQYF. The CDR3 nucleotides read TGTGCCAGCAGCCCCGGAGGCGGGAGGTATAGCTCCTACGAGCAGTACTTC.

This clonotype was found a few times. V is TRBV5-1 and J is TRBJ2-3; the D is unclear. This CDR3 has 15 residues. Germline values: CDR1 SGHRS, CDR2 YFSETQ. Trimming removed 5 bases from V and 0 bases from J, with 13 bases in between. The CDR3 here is CASRPGGPSTDTQYF. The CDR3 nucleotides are TGCGCCAGCAGACCCGGTGGACCTAGCACAGATACGCAGTATTTT.

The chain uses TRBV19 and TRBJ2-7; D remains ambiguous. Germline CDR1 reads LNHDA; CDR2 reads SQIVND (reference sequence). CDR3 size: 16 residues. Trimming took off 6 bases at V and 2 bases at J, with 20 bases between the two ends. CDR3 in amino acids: CASSPMAQTPTYEQYF. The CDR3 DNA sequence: TGTGCCAGTAGCCCCATGGCACAAACACCAACCTACGAGCAGTACTTC.

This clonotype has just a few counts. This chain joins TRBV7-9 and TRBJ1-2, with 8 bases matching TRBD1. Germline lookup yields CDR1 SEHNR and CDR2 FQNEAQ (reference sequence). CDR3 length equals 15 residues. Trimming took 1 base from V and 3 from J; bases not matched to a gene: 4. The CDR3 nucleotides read TGTGCCAGCAGCTTAGGTCTGGGACAGGACTATGGCTACACCTTC. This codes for CASSLGLGQDYGYTF.

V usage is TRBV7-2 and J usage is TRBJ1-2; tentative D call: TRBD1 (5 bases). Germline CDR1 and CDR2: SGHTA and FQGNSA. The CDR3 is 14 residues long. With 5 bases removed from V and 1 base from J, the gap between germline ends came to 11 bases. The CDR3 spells CASSHGGVNYGYTF. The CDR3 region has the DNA TGTGCCAGCAGCCACGGGGGAGTTAACTATGGCTACACCTTC.

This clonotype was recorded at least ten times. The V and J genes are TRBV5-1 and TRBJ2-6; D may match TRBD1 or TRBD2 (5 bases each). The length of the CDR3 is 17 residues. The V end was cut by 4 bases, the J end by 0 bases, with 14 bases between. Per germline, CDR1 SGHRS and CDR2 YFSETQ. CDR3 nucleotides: TGCGCCAGCAGCCTGGGGGACGGAGGCTCTGGGGCCAACGTCCTGACTTTC. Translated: CASSLGDGGSGANVLTF. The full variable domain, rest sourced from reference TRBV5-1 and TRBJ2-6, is KAGVTQTPRYLIKTRGQQVTLSCSPISGHRSVSWYQQTPGQGLQFLFEYFSETQRNKGNFPGRFSGRQFSNSRSEMNVSTLELGDSALYLCASSLGDGGSGANVLTFGAGSRLTVL.

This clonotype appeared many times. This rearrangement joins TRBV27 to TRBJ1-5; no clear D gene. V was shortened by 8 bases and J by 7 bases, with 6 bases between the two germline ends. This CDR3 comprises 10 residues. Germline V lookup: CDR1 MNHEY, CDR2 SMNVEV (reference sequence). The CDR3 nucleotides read TGTGCCAGCCCGGGGCAGCCCCAGCATTTT. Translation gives CASPGQPQHF.

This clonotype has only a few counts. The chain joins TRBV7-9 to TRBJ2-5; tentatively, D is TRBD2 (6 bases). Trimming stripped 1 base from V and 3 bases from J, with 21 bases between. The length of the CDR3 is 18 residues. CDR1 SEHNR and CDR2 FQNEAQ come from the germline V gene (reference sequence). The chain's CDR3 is CASSLVYRSGSSEETQYF. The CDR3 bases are TGTGCCAGCAGCTTAGTGTATCGATCCGGGAGTAGCGAAGAGACCCAGTACTTC.

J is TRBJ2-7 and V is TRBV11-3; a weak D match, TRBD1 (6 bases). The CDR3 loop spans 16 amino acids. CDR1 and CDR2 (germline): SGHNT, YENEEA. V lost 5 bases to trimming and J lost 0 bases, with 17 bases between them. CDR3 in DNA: TGTGCCAGCAGCCTCCCTTTCAGGGGCCCCTCCTACGAGCAGTACTTC. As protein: CASSLPFRGPSYEQYF.

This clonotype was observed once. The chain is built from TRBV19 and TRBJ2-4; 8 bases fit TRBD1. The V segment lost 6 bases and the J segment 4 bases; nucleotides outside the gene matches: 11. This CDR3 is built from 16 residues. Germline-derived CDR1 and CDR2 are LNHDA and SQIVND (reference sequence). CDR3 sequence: CASSHGSGQVKNIQYF. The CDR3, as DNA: TGTGCCAGTAGCCACGGGTCGGGACAGGTTAAAAACATTCAGTACTTC.

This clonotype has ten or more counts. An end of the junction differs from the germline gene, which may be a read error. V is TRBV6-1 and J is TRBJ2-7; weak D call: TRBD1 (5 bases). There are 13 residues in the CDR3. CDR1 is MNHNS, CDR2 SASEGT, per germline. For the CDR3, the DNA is TGCGCCAGCAGTGATGACAGCCCGGACGAGCAGTACTTC. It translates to CASSDDSPDEQYF.

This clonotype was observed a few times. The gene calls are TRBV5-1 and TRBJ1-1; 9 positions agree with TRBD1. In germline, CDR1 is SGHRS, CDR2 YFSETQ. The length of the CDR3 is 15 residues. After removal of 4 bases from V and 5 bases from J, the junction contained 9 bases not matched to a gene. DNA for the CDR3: TGCGCCAGCAGCGGTACAGGGGGCGTGAGGACTGAAGCTTTCTTT. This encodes CASSGTGGVRTEAFF.

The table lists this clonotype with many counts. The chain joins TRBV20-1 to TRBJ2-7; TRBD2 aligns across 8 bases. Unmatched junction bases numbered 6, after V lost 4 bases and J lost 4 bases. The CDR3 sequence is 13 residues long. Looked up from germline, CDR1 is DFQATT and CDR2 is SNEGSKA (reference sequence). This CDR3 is CSAILAEAYEQYF. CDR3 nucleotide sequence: TGCAGTGCTATACTAGCGGAAGCTTACGAGCAGTACTTC.

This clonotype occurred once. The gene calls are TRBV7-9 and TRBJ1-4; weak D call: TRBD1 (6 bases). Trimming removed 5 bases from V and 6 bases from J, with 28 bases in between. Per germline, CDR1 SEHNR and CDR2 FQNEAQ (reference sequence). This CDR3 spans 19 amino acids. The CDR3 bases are TGTGCCAGCAGCCAACCGGGGACATATCAACTCCAAGGGCATGAAAAACTGTTTTTT. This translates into CASSQPGTYQLQGHEKLFF.

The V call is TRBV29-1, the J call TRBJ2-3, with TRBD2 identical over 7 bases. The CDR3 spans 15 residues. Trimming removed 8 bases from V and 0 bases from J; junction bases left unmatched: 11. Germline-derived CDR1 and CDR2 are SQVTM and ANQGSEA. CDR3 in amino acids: CSPMGLADSTDTQYF. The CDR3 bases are TGCAGCCCGATGGGGCTAGCGGATAGCACAGATACGCAGTATTTT.

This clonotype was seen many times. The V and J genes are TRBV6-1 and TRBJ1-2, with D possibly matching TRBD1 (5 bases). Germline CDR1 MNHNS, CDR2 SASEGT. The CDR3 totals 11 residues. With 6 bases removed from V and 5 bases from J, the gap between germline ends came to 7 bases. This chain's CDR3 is CASRQGYGYTF. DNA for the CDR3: TGTGCCAGCAGGCAGGGTTATGGCTACACCTTC.

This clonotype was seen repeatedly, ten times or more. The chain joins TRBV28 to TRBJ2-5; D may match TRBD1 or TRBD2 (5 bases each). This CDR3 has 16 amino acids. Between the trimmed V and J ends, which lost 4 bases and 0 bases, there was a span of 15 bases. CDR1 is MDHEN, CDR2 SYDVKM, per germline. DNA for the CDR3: TGTGCCAGCAGTTCCCCCGGGTGGGACCACCAAGAGACCCAGTACTTC. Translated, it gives CASSSPGWDHQETQYF.

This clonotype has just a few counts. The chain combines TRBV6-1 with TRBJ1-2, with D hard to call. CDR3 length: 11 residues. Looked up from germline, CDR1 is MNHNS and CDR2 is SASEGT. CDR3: CASRRGFGYTF. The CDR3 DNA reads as TGTGCTTCCCGCCGGGGATTCGGCTACACCTTC.

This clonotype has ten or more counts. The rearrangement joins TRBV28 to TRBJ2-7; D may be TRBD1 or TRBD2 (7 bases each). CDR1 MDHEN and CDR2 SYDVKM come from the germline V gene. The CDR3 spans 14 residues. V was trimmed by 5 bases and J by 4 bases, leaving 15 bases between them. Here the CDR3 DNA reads TGTGCCAGCAGTCCTGGGAGGGGGCCGTACGAGCAGTACTTC. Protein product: CASSPGRGPYEQYF.

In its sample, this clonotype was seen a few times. CDR3 sequence reads: CASSELRGPSGANVLTF. Written as DNA, the CDR3 is TGTGCCAGCAGTGAGCTCAGGGGGCCCTCTGGGGCCAACGTCCTGACTTTC. The chain employs TRBV28 and TRBJ2-6, with TRBD1 identical over 8 bases. CDR3 size: 17 residues. Germline assignment: CDR1 MDHEN and CDR2 SYDVKM. Trimming took 5 bases from V and 0 from J; bases not matched to a gene: 6. Filled out from reference TRBV28 and TRBJ2-6, the complete variable domain reads DVKVTQSSRYLVKRTGEKVFLECVQDMDHENMFWYRQDPGLGLRLIYFSYDVKMKEKGDIPEGYSVSREKKERFSLILESASTNQTSMYLCASSELRGPSGANVLTFGAGSRLTVL.

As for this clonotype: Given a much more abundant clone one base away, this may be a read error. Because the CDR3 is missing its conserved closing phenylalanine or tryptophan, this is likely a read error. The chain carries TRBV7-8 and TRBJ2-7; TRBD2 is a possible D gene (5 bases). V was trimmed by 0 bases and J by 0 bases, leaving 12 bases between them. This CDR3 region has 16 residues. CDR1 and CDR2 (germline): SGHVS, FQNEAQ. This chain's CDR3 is CASSLAGLPSSYEQYL. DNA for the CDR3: TGTGCCAGCAGCTTAGCAGGACTCCCGTCCTCCTACGAGCAGTACCTC.

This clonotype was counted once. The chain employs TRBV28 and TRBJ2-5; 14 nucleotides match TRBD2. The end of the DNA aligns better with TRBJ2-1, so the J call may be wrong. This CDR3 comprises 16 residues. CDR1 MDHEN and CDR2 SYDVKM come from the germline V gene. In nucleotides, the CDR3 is TGTGCCAGCAGTACAGGGACTAGCGGGAGACACAATGAGCAGTTCTTC. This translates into CASSTGTSGRHNEQFF.

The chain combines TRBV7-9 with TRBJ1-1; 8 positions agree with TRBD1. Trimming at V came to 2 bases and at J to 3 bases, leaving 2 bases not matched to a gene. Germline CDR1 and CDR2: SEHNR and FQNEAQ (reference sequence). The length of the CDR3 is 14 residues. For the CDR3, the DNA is TGTGCCAGCAGCTTACAGGGGGCTCACACTGAAGCTTTCTTT. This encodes CASSLQGAHTEAFF.

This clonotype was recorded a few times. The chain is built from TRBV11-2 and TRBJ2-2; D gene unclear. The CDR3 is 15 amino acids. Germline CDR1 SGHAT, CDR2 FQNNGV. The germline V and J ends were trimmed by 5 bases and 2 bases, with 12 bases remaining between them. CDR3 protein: CASSPPMGNTGELFF. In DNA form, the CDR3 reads TGTGCCAGCAGCCCCCCGATGGGAAACACCGGGGAGCTGTTTTTT.

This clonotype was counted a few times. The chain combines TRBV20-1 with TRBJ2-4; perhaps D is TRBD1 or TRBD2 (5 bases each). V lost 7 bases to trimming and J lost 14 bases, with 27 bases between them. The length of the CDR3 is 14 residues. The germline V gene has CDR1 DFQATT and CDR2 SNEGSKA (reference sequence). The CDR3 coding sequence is TGCAGTGACGCCCCCCGGGACGCCAATACCAAAAAGTACTTC. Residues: CSDAPRDANTKKYF.